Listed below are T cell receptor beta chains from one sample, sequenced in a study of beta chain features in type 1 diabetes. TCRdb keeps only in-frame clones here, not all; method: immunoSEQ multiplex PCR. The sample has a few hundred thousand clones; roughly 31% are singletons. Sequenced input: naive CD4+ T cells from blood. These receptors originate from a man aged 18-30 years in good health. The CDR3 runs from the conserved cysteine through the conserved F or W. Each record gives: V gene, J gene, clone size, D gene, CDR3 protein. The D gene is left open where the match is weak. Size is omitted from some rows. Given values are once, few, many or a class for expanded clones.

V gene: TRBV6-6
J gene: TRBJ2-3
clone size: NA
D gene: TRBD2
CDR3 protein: CASSVLLAGGADTQYF

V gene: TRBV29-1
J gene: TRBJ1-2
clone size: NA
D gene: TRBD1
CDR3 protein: CSVGGQAPSGYTF

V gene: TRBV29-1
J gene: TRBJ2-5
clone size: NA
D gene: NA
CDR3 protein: CSAWGFSGQETQYF

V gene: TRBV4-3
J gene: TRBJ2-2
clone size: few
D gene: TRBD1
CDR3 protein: CASSPTGTGFGELFF

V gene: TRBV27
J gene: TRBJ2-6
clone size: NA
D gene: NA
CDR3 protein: CASSPRSFSGANVLTF

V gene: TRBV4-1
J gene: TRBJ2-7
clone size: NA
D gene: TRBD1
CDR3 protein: CASSQPGQGYEQYF

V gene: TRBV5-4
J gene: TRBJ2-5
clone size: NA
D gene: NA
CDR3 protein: CASSGDRVTQYF

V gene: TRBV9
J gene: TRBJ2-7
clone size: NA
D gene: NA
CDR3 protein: CASSVDGGSYEQYF

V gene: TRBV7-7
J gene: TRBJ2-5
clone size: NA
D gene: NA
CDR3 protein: CASSETGTPQETQYF

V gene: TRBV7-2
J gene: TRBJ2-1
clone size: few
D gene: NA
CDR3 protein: CASSFSISEQFF

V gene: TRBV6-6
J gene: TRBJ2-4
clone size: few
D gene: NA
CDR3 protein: CASSYEGEKNIQYF

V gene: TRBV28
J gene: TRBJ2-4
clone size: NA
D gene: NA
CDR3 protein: CASSFGSRVIQYF

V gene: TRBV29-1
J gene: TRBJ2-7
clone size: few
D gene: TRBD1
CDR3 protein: CSVETGTVAYEQYF

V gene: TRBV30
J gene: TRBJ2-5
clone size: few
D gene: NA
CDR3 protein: CAWEGWKNQYF

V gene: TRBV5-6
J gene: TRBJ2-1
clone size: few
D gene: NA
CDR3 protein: CASSPLAISYNEQFF

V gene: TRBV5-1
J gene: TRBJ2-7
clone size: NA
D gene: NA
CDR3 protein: CASSFGALGEQYF

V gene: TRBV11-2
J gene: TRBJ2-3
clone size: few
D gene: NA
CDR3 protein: CASSLGQFDTQYF

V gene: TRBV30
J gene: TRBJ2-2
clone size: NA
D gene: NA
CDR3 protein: CAWSADSLSGELFF

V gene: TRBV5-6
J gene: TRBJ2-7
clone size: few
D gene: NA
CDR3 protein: CASSSFAGGEQYF

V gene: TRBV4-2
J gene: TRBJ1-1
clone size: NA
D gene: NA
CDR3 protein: CASQEVGTEAFF

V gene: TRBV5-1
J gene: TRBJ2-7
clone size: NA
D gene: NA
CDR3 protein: CASSLVGDYEQYF

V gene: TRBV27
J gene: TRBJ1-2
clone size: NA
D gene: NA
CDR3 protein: CASSSLGAGYTF

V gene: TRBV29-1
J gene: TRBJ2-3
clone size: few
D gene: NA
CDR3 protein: CSVQTTPTDTQYF

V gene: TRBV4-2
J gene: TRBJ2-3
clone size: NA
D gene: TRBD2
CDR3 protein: CASSQLAGVGADTQYF

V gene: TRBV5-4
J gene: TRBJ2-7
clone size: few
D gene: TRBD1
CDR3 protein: CASSFGTERLYEQYF

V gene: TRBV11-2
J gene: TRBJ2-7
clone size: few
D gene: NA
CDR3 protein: CASSLVSVYEQYF

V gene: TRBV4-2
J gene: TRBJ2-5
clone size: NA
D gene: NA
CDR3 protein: CASSQDRGGQETQYF

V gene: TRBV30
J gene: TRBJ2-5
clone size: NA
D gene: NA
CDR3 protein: CAWSVFPSQETQYF

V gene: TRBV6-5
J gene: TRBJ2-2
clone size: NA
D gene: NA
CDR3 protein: CASSYRPGELFF

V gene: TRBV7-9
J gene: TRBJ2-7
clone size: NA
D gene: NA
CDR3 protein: CASSFPTGLYEQYF

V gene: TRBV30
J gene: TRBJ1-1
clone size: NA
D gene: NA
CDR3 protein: CAWSETRDTEAFF

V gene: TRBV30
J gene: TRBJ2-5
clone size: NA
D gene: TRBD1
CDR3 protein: CAWSPPGQRSGTQYF

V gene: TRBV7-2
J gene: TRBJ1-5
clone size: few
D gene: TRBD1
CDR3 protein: CASSYRGGNQPQHF

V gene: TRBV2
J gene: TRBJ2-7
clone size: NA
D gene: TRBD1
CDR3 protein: CASSGQGREQYF

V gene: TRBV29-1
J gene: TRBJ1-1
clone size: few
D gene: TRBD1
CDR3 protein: CSGRRDRGFSEAFF

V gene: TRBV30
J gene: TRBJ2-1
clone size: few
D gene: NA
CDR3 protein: CAWSEGPPYNEQFF

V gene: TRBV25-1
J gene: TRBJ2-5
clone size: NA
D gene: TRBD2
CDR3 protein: CASSGLAGGPETQYF

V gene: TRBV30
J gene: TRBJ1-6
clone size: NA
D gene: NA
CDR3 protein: CAWSERVSPLHF

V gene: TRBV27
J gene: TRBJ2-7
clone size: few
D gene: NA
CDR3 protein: CASSLRRGNYEQYF

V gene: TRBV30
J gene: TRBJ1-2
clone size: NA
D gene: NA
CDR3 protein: CAWIPSGPLGYTF

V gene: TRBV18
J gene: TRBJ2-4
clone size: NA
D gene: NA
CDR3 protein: CASSPPGLAKNIQYF

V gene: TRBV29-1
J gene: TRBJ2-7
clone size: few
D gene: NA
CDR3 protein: CSVGLTYEQYF

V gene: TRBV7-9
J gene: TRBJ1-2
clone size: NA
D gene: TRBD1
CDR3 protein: CASSSSRTGNYGYTF

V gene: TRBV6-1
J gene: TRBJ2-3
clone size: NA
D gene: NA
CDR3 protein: CASSDRGWGTDTQYF